This T cell receptor beta chain comes out of a study of Graves' ophthalmopathy and Graves' hyperthyroidism. Fresh peripheral blood, around 9.8 ml, was the PBMC source. The study amplified TCR beta CDR3 regions using RNA transcripts. Investigators did first-round RT-PCR with HTBI primers, then second-round multiplex PCR. TCRdb itself ran the multiplex PCR reads through MiXCR, one entry per CDR3 protein. The sample carries hundreds of thousands of distinct CDR3 sequences, 20% to 25% recorded once. This clonotype was found many times. Its antigen is as yet unknown. Study findings and constraints: Clonotypes were expanded in thyroid at above 0.001 frequency, and most also appeared in blood. Ophthalmopathy versus stable hyperthyroidism: 13-signature model gave around 86% sensitivity, 75% to 83% specificity. Ophthalmopathy progression prediction by the model yielded a sensitivity of 60% to 71% and a specificity of around 72%.

This CDR3 comprises 17 residues. Germline CDR1 is ENHRY and CDR2 is SYGVKD. Trimming removed 6 bases from V and 1 base from J; junction bases left unmatched: 14. This TCR was sampled from a woman aged 18 to 35 with stable Graves' hyperthyroidism. The J gene is TRBJ1-1, the V gene TRBV10-3; the match to TRBD1 covers 7 bases. The sequenced sample was peripheral blood. The DNA of the CDR3 is TGTGCCATCAGATCCCCGACAGGGTCAAGGGAGAACACTGAAGCTTTCTTT. It specifies CAIRSPTGSRENTEAFF.